This TCR beta chain was obtained from a study of shared clonotypes between healthy human individuals (dated by TCRdb to the early 2020s). As for the study more broadly: A few men and two women, aged 18 to 49 years, made up the cohort. To increase sequencing depth and limit assay-specific biases, different laboratories used diverse techniques to prepare libraries and sequence TCR repertoires. To estimate repertoire size and how much clonotypes are shared between individuals, the study performed deep sequencing of blood TCR repertoires from roughly five healthy adults. Per donor, three plates each were used for CD4 naive and CD4 memory, two for CD8 naive, and one for CD8 memory. Per donor, leukapheresis produced somewhere between about 0.8 and 9.5 billion PBMCs.

What the research found in general, with its limitations: Sampling was restricted to blood, and TCR repertoires in tissue are likely to differ from TCR repertoires in blood. Incomplete sequencing was indicated by rarefaction of sorted-subset datasets, despite the large sequencing depth. Because the study included a small number of donors, the genetic and exposure-history diversity represented was limited. Higher generation probabilities were observed for clonotypes shared by all four sorted-subset donors than for non-shared clonotypes. Based on pairwise subsampling, the degree of clonotype sharing among donors was expected to be affected by sequencing depth. Larger estimated clonotype richness was generally found for naive subsets than for memory subsets. About 5% of naive CD4, around 4% of naive CD8, roughly 2.5% of memory CD4, and over 0.35% of memory CD8 clonotypes were shared across several donors.

With regard to this clone: This receptor's antigen is unknown. Per-base qualities were not stored, and no clone one base away is much larger.

Using the deep immunoSEQ assay, TCR CDR3 regions were amplified from genomic DNA by multiplex PCR. Genomic DNA extracted from each cell subset was distributed evenly over all wells of several immunoSEQ 96-well plates, and each plate served as one replicate. Each replicate PCR for sorted subsets received roughly 200 ng genomic DNA, equal to around 32,000 T cell genomes. Purified libraries were quantified with a Qubit 3.0 fluorometer, sized on a Bioanalyzer 2100, and re-quantified with the KAPA Library Quantification kit. Every immunoSEQ 96-well plate was sequenced on a dedicated single-read 150-cycle Illumina NextSeq 550 flow cell. The paper's processing steps were these. Because the immunoSEQ output included only junctional sequences and no quality scores, the filtering could not be the same as the filtering used for full-length reads. To assign V/J genes and CDR3, sequences were annotated using PyIR, a Python wrapper for IgBLAST v1.9, with IMGT germline references. Any read was removed if the V/J assignment was weak (E-value above 1e-6), the CDR3 was missing, or the read contained stop codons, out-of-frame junctions, or ambiguous translated residues. V3J clonotypes were defined by identical inferred V gene, J gene, and CDR3 amino acid sequence. Percentage overlap between repertoires was calculated by dividing the number of shared unique clonotypes by the size of the smaller repertoire. Three approaches were used to assess repertoire richness: RTK rarefaction, the Chao1 estimator, and Recon v2.1 estimates of unobserved clonotypes. Generation probabilities were computed with OLGA for all TCRbeta clonotypes obtained by the gDNA method from four donors. What TCRdb holds here is the immuneACCESS table cut down to in-frame rearrangements. Part of the clones is not present; checked against another copy, under half of the missing clones reflect an unresolved V gene, and the others are unexplained. V and J calls and clone size follow that table, whereas D and trimming were derived from the DNA. In all, the sample holds over a million clones, and about 96% of those were seen once. 1.2% of the sample goes to the ten largest clones.

The donors were healthy, HIV-negative adults with no recently reported acute infections or vaccinations. Only Caucasian adults living in Nashville, Tennessee, USA were represented among the donors. CD4+ T cells were enriched by magnetic negative selection; naive cells were then positively selected on CD45RA, and the negative fraction formed the memory subset. After blood collection by leukapheresis, PBMCs were isolated using Ficoll-Histopaque density gradient centrifugation and then cryopreserved in the vapor phase of liquid nitrogen. Analytical flow cytometry was used to check the purity and quantity of each magnetically sorted T cell population. Genomic DNA was isolated from each sorted fraction and quantified by UV absorbance on a Nanodrop 2000c. The germline V gene provides CDR1 LGHNA and CDR2 YSLEER. V sheds 0 bases and J sheds 5 bases, leaving 13 bases between their ends. Taken from cysteine to phenylalanine, the CDR3 has 15 residues. This entry keeps only the CDR3 DNA: 45 bases, framed from base 1.

Sequencing used naive CD4+ T cells sorted from blood. Interpreted using the paper, the cell subset or site label stands for: CD45RA+ positively selected. The chain is assembled from TRBV4-3 and TRBJ1-2; the D gene is perhaps TRBD1, on 6 matching bases. This clonotype was sampled from a man aged 25 to 45 in good health. The sequenced DNA is TGCGCCAGCAGCCAAGAAGGCCGGGGGCCATATGGCTACACCTTC. Its translation reads: CASSQEGRGPYGYTF.